The 14 T cell receptor beta chains below come from one sample, sequenced in a study of blood T cell repertoires in COVID-19. The protocol was immunoSEQ multiplex PCR, while the TCRdb copy is restricted to in-frame clones and leaves out a portion. The repertoire holds 97,000 or so clones, with around 92% as singletons. The specimen sequenced was peripheral blood. Every receptor here comes from a young man with acute or convalescent COVID-19.

This chain joins TRBV11-2 and TRBJ1-3; 7 bases fit TRBD1. The germline V gene has CDR1 SGHAT and CDR2 FQNNGV. J gave up 0 bases and V 2 bases, and 13 bases lay outside the gene matches. This CDR3 contains 19 residues. The CDR3 protein is CASSLKGAGIQHSGNTIYF. As DNA, the CDR3 is TGTGCCAGCAGCTTAAAGGGGGCAGGGATCCAGCACTCTGGAAACACCATATATTTT.

The chain recombines TRBV27 with TRBJ1-1; D possibly corresponds to TRBD1 (6 bases). Trimming removed 6 bases at V and 0 bases at J, with 11 bases between. Germline values: CDR1 MNHEY, CDR2 SMNVEV (reference sequence). This CDR3 spans 14 amino acids. This CDR3 is CASSPRGLNTEAFF. CDR3 bases: TGTGCCAGCAGCCCGCGGGGGCTGAACACTGAAGCTTTCTTT.

This rearrangement joins TRBV5-1 to TRBJ1-1; maybe TRBD1 (5 bases). The CDR3 is 16 residues long. Trimming stripped 0 bases from V and 6 bases from J, with 18 bases between. CDR1 SGHRS and CDR2 YFSETQ come from the germline V gene. DNA for the CDR3: TGCGCCAGCAGCTTGGATATTCCTTCGGGGGGTTCTGAAGCTTTCTTT. It encodes CASSLDIPSGGSEAFF.

CDR3 sequence reads: CASSLFPGQPNTEAFF. CDR3 nucleotides: TGTGCCAGCAGCTTGTTTCCGGGACAGCCTAACACTGAAGCTTTCTTT. The chain joins TRBV7-2 to TRBJ1-1, with 7 bases fitting TRBD1. CDR3 size: 16 residues. Per the germline V gene, CDR1 is SGHTA and CDR2 is FQGNSA. V was pared by 3 bases and J by 2 bases, with 9 bases of the junction left unmatched.

The chain uses TRBV20-1 and TRBJ1-1; D gene unclear. V was trimmed by 3 bases and J by 11 bases, leaving 13 bases between them. CDR1 and CDR2 from the germline V gene are DFQATT and SNEGSKA (reference sequence). The CDR3 consists of 11 residues. The CDR3 protein is CSARWQGRAFF. In DNA, the CDR3 is TGCAGTGCTAGGTGGCAAGGGAGGGCTTTCTTT.

This chain joins TRBV5-1 and TRBJ2-1, with D possibly being TRBD1 (6 bases). Trimming shortened V by 7 bases and J by 0 bases, and 8 bases separated the two germline ends. The germline V gene has CDR1 SGHRS and CDR2 YFSETQ. The CDR3 is 13 residues long. In DNA form, the CDR3 reads TGCGCCAGCCGGGACAACTCCTACAATGAGCAGTTCTTC. Amino acids: CASRDNSYNEQFF.

The chain employs TRBV19 and TRBJ2-2, with TRBD1 matching 9 bases. J was trimmed by 6 bases and V by 7 bases; bases with no gene match: 15. Germline CDR1 and CDR2: LNHDA and SQIVND (reference sequence). The CDR3 loop spans 17 amino acids. In DNA, the CDR3 is TGTGCCAGTAATCCCCCCGGGACAGGGCATTACGCCGGGGAGCTGTTTTTT. It is translated as CASNPPGTGHYAGELFF.

V usage is TRBV3-1 (or the pseudogene TRBV3-2) and J usage is TRBJ1-2; D is ambiguous. The CDR3 sequence is 15 residues long. V gave up 4 bases and J gave up 8 bases, with 20 bases separating them. Germline CDR1 is LGHDT and CDR2 is YNNKEL (reference sequence). CDR3 nucleotides: TGTGCCAGCAGCCTCACCGCAGATGGTCTAGGAGGCTACACCTTC. Protein product: CASSLTADGLGGYTF.

This chain connects TRBV7-8 to TRBJ1-3; 7 bases map to TRBD1. The V gene end was trimmed by 4 bases and the J gene end by 1 base; junction bases not matched to a gene: 13. This CDR3 region has 18 residues. Germline V gene sequence: CDR1 SGHVS, CDR2 FQNEAQ. In DNA, the CDR3 is TGTGCCAGCAGCTCTAGACAGGGAATTAAAGCTTCTGGAAACACCATATATTTT. Translating it yields CASSSRQGIKASGNTIYF. Filled out from reference TRBV7-8 and TRBJ1-3, the complete variable domain reads GAGVSQSPRYKVAKRGQDVALRCDPISGHVSLFWYQQALGQGPEFLTYFQNEAQLDKSGLPSDRFFAERPEGSVSTLKIQRTQQEDSAVYLCASSSRQGIKASGNTIYFGEGSWLTVV.

About this clone itself: Distinct nucleotide sequences in the sample also encode this CDR3. J is TRBJ1-1 and V is TRBV19; maybe TRBD1 (6 bases). The CDR3 length is 11 residues. V lost 3 bases to trimming and J lost 8 bases, with 7 bases between them. Germline CDR1 reads LNHDA; CDR2 reads SQIVND (reference sequence). This chain's CDR3 is CASSIGTEAFF. As DNA, the CDR3 is TGTGCCAGTAGTATCGGGACAGAAGCTTTCTTT.

This clone was seen a single time. The V and J genes are TRBV29-1 and TRBJ1-1; tentative D call: TRBD1 (5 bases). The ends were cut back, 3 bases at V and 5 bases at J, with 13 bases in the middle. Germline CDR1 and CDR2: SQVTM and ANQGSEA. The length of the CDR3 is 13 residues. The CDR3: CSVDNGGGTEAFF. CDR3 bases: TGCAGCGTTGATAACGGGGGTGGGACTGAAGCTTTCTTT.

The rearrangement uses TRBV11-2 and TRBJ2-3; 12 nucleotides match TRBD2. V trimming: 3 bases; J trimming: 5 bases; junction bases outside the gene matches: 6. CDR3 size: 16 residues. Germline V lookup: CDR1 SGHAT, CDR2 FQNNGV. Here the CDR3 DNA reads TGTGCCAGCAGCTTCTCTAGCGGGAGGGCCGAAGATACGCAGTATTTT. This codes for CASSFSSGRAEDTQYF.

The J gene is TRBJ1-1, the V gene TRBV9, with D possibly matching TRBD1 (5 bases). The CDR3 covers 17 residues. Germline V lookup: CDR1 SGDLS, CDR2 YYNGEE. Trimming removed 0 bases at V and 1 base at J, with 16 bases between. CDR3 nucleotide sequence: TGTGCCAGCAGCGTAGTACTCCCGGGGAGGGGGAACACTGAAGCTTTCTTT. This codes for CASSVVLPGRGNTEAFF.

J is TRBJ2-3 and V is TRBV7-6, with D tentatively TRBD2 (6 bases). V was clipped by 5 bases and J by 6 bases, with 12 bases between them. CDR1 is SGHVS and CDR2 is FNYEAQ in the germline V gene. The CDR3 covers 13 residues. The CDR3 is CASSRSAGDTQYF. The CDR3 nucleotides are TGTGCCAGCAGCCGGTCGGCGGGGGATACGCAGTATTTT.